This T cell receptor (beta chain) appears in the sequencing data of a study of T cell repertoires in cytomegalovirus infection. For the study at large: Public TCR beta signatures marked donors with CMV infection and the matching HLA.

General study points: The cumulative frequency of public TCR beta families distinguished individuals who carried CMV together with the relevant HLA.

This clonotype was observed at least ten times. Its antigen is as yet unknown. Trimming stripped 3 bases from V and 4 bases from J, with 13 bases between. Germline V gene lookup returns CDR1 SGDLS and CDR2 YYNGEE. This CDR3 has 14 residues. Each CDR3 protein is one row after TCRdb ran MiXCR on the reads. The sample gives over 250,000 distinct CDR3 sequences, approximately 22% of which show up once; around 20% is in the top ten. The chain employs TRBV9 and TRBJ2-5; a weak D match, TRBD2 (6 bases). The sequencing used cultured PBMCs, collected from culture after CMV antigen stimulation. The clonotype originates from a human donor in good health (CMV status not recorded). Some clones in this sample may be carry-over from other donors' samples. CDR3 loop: CASSGGDAPETQYF. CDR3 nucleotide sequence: TGTGCCAGCAGCGGCGGGGACGCGCCAGAGACCCAGTACTTC.